What follows are 15 T cell receptor beta chains derived from one specimen sequenced in a study of cytomegalovirus exposure and HLA in healthy donors. PCR primers comprised 60 Vbeta and 13 Jbeta primers. Produced via immunoSEQ multiplex PCR; TCRdb's table is partial and in-frame only. The sample yields some 180,000 clones, 80% seen once. Sequencing used PBMCs. The receptor set was obtained from a male donor in good health and CMV-seronegative.

J is TRBJ1-4 and V is TRBV10-3; 10 nucleotides align to TRBD1. Germline-derived CDR1 and CDR2 are ENHRY and SYGVKD. The length of the CDR3 is 13 residues. The J segment lost 3 bases and the V segment lost 11 bases, leaving 3 bases of the junction unmatched. CDR3 coding DNA: TGTGCCGTTGGGACAGGGGCTAATGAAAAACTGTTTTTT. This sequence encodes CAVGTGANEKLFF.

This chain links TRBV18 with TRBJ1-1; 8 bases line up with TRBD1. Germline V gives CDR1 KGHSH, CDR2 LQKENI. This CDR3 has 15 residues. Germline trimming cut 3 bases from V and 4 bases from J; bases unmatched to any gene: 7. CDR3 sequence (DNA): TGTGCCAGCTCACCGAGGACAGGGTTGGGCACTGAAGCTTTCTTT. This sequence encodes CASSPRTGLGTEAFF. The variable domain in full, with the rest retrieved from reference TRBV18 and TRBJ1-1, is NAGVMQNPRHLVRRRGQEARLRCSPMKGHSHVYWYRQLPEEGLKFMVYLQKENIIDESGMPKERFSAEFPKEGPSILRIQQVVRGDSAAYFCASSPRTGLGTEAFFGQGTRLTVV.

The genes are TRBV4-3 and TRBJ2-5; D perhaps matches TRBD1 (5 bases). TRBJ2-7 explains the end of the DNA better; the J call may be wrong. The CDR3 runs to 14 residues. Germline V gene data show CDR1 as LGHNA and CDR2 as YSLEER. For the CDR3, the DNA is TGCGCCAGCAGCCAAGAAATGGGGCCCTACGAGCAGTACTTC. Translated, it gives CASSQEMGPYEQYF.

The table lists this clone with a count of one. This chain links TRBV30 with TRBJ2-7, with TRBD1 matching over 9 bases. CDR1 is GTSNPN, CDR2 SVGIG, per germline (reference sequence). With 4 bases clipped from V and 0 bases from J, the junction kept 13 bases outside the gene matches. The CDR3 spans 17 residues. The CDR3 is CAWTGPGTGQSSYEQYF. In DNA form, the CDR3 reads TGTGCCTGGACCGGACCCGGGACAGGGCAGAGCTCCTACGAGCAGTACTTC. Full variable domain (remainder filled in from reference TRBV30 and TRBJ2-7): SQTIHQWPATLVQPVGSPLSLECTVEGTSNPNLYWYRQAAGRGLQLLFYSVGIGQISSEVPQNLSASRPQDRQFILSSKKLLLSDSGFYLCAWTGPGTGQSSYEQYFGPGTRLTVT.

V usage is TRBV5-4 and J usage is TRBJ2-6; TRBD2 might be the D (6 bases). The CDR3 covers 16 residues. V was trimmed by 0 bases and J by 1 base, leaving 8 bases between them. Germline loops: CDR1 SGHNT, CDR2 YYREEE (reference sequence). The CDR3 is CASSLDGGSGANVLTF. The CDR3 DNA reads TGTGCCAGCAGCTTGGATGGAGGGTCTGGGGCCAACGTCCTGACTTTC.

In the case of this clone: The same CDR3 is also encoded by other DNA sequences in this sample. V usage is TRBV7-9 and J usage is TRBJ1-1; D gene uncertain. The CDR3 is 12 amino acids. Germline lookup yields CDR1 SEHNR and CDR2 FQNEAQ (reference sequence). V lost 5 bases, J lost 4 bases, and 8 bases lay in between. CDR3 in amino acids: CASSRGSTEAFF. The CDR3 bases are TGTGCCAGCAGCCGCGGGAGCACTGAAGCTTTCTTT.

The genes are TRBV6-5 and TRBJ1-2, with unresolved D. Trimming stripped 0 bases from V and 5 bases from J, with 13 bases between. CDR1 and CDR2 from the germline V gene are MNHEY and SVGAGI. The length of the CDR3 is 15 residues. CDR3 bases: TGTGCCAGCAGTTACTCGATCCAGGCAGGATATGGCTACACCTTC. Translation gives CASSYSIQAGYGYTF.

This chain links TRBV4-1 with TRBJ1-2; 8 bases fit TRBD1. V shed 5 bases, J shed 3 bases, and the junction held 5 bases outside the gene matches. This CDR3 region has 14 residues. The V gene's germline CDR1 is MGHRA and CDR2 YSYEKL. CDR3 bases: TGCGCCAGCAGCAGGGGACAGGAATACTATGGCTACACCTTC. Its protein product is CASSRGQEYYGYTF.

The rearrangement links TRBV25-1 to TRBJ2-2; tentative D call: TRBD1 (8 bases). CDR1 is MGHDK, CDR2 SYGVNS, per germline. V dropped 5 bases and J dropped 6 bases, with 19 bases sitting between them. CDR3 length equals 16 residues. The chain's CDR3 is CASSNYRGGISGELFF. The CDR3 DNA reads as TGTGCCAGCAGTAACTACAGGGGGGGAATATCCGGGGAGCTGTTTTTT. Using reference TRBV25-1 and TRBJ2-2 for the parts outside the CDR3, the full variable domain is EADIYQTPRYLVIGTGKKITLECSQTMGHDKMYWYQQDPGMELHLIHYSYGVNSTEKGDLSSESTVSRIRTEHFPLTLESARPSHTSQYLCASSNYRGGISGELFFGEGSRLTVL.

V and J are TRBV29-1 and TRBJ2-6; 10 nucleotides align to TRBD1. Germline assignment: CDR1 SQVTM and CDR2 ANQGSEA. CDR3 length: 16 residues. The trim removed 8 bases at V and 3 bases at J, leaving 10 bases unmatched. The CDR3 is CSTRDRGPGGANVLTF. The CDR3 bases are TGCAGCACCCGGGACAGGGGCCCTGGTGGGGCCAACGTCCTGACTTTC.

The rearrangement links TRBV7-2 to TRBJ2-3; tentatively, D is TRBD2 (5 bases). The CDR3 spans 17 residues. Germline CDR1 is SGHTA and CDR2 is FQGNSA. With 1 base removed from V and 0 bases from J, the gap between germline ends came to 14 bases. DNA of the CDR3: TGTGCCAGCAGCTTAGGGGCGGGTAGCCCTAGCACAGATACGCAGTATTTT. This gives the protein CASSLGAGSPSTDTQYF.

This chain joins TRBV20-1 and TRBJ2-1, with D perhaps TRBD1 (5 bases). Trimming left V 3 bases short and J 8 bases short, with 8 bases between. This CDR3 is 11 amino acids long. Per the germline V gene, CDR1 is DFQATT and CDR2 is SNEGSKA (reference sequence). Here the CDR3 reads CSASSRDEQFF. The CDR3 nucleotides are TGCAGTGCTAGCTCCAGGGATGAGCAGTTCTTC.

This chain links TRBV7-2 with TRBJ1-1; perhaps TRBD1 as D (5 bases). Germline-derived CDR1 and CDR2 are SGHTA and FQGNSA. Trimming left V 4 bases short and J 6 bases short, with 12 bases between. The CDR3 length is 13 residues. The CDR3 DNA sequence: TGTGCCAGCAGCTCTCAGGGATTCTCTGAAGCTTTCTTT. Amino acid sequence: CASSSQGFSEAFF.

The rearrangement uses TRBV6-6 and TRBJ2-7, with 11 bases lining up with TRBD2. In germline, CDR1 is MNHNY, CDR2 SVGAGI (reference sequence). Losses at the gene ends were 2 bases for V and 0 bases for J; bases not matched to a gene: 3. CDR3 length equals 16 residues. The CDR3 spells CASSYGGTSGSYEQYF. The CDR3 DNA reads as TGTGCCAGCAGTTACGGCGGGACTAGCGGCTCCTACGAGCAGTACTTC.

The chain employs TRBV19 and TRBJ1-5; TRBD1 matches 9 bases. The length of the CDR3 is 17 residues. J gave up 4 bases and V 2 bases, and 9 bases lay outside the gene matches. Germline values: CDR1 LNHDA, CDR2 SQIVND (reference sequence). CDR3 sequence: CASSIFGQGLGNQPQHF. CDR3 sequence (DNA): TGTGCCAGTAGTATATTTGGACAGGGGCTGGGAAATCAGCCCCAGCATTTT.